A single T cell receptor (beta chain) is shown here with its context. The CDR3 covers 13 residues. Germline V gene data show CDR1 as SGHNT and CDR2 as YYREEE (reference sequence). V lost 7 bases and J lost 5; bases outside the gene matches: 7. These data are taken from a study of cytomegalovirus exposure and HLA in healthy donors. Study as a whole: Early on, a data release was issued that held roughly 84 million unique TCRs from HLA-typed donors.

60 Vbeta and 13 Jbeta primers were used in PCR. Libraries were prepared by immunoSEQ multiplex PCR; TCRdb keeps only in-frame clonotypes and omits some of them. The sample lists about 170,000 clones; 76% were seen once. This TCR derives from a female donor in good health and CMV-seronegative. The rearrangement joins TRBV5-4 to TRBJ2-5; TRBD1 matches 8 bases. The material sequenced was PBMCs. CDR3 protein: CASAGTGHETQYF. The CDR3 DNA reads as TGTGCCAGCGCGGGGACAGGTCATGAGACCCAGTACTTC. The full variable domain, completed using reference TRBV5-4 and TRBJ2-5, is ETGVTQSPTHLIKTRGQQVTLRCSSQSGHNTVSWYQQALGQGPQFIFQYYREEENGRGNFPPRFSGLQFPNYSSELNVNALELDDSALYLCASAGTGHETQYFGPGTRLLVL.